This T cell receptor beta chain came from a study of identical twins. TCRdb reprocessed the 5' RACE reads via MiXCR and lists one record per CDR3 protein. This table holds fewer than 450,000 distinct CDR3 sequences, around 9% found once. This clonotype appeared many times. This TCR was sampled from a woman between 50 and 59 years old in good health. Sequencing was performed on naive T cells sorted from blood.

This CDR3 reads CASSPLAGANNEQFF. CDR3 coding DNA: TGCGCCAGCAGCCCTCTAGCGGGAGCCAACAATGAGCAGTTCTTC. This chain uses TRBV5-1 with TRBJ2-1; TRBD2 aligns across 10 bases. Germline trimming cut 4 bases from V and 5 bases from J; bases unmatched to any gene: 6. Germline assignment: CDR1 SGHRS and CDR2 YFSETQ. CDR3 length equals 15 residues.